This TCR beta chain was obtained from a study of T cell clones after liver transplantation. Sequenced by immunoSEQ multiplex PCR; TCRdb stores in-frame clones only, minus some. The profile shows 77,000 or so clones, 80% of them singletons. Trimming at V came to 3 bases and at J to 5 bases, leaving 3 bases not matched to a gene. The germline V gene has CDR1 MNHNS and CDR2 SASEGT. There are 13 residues in the CDR3. Specimen: CD4+ T cells from blood, collected 12 months after liver transplant. V is TRBV6-1 and J is TRBJ1-1, with 7 positions matching TRBD1. The receptor comes from a human patient who received a liver transplant. Some T cells could come from the graft donor. This CDR3 is CASSDRGLTEAFF. For the CDR3, the DNA is TGTGCCAGCAGTGATAGGGGGCTAACTGAAGCTTTCTTT.